A selection of T cell receptor beta chains follows, all from one sample in a study of T cell responses to AZD1222 COVID-19 vaccine. TCRdb's copy holds only in-frame clones and misses some; the assay was immunoSEQ multiplex PCR. In the table there are about 90,000 clones, approximately 90% of which are singletons. This material consisted of peripheral blood, taken 28 days after the second AZD1222 dose. Every receptor here comes from an adult who received the AZD1222 COVID-19 vaccine. The conserved cysteine and the conserved F or W are not part of the CDR3 here.

v_call,j_call,cdr3_aa
TRBV25-1,TRBJ1-2,ASSESLRQVGYT
TRBV7-9,TRBJ2-3,ASSSYPTGSDTQY
TRBV11-1,TRBJ1-2,ASSDGPASNYGYT
TRBV18,TRBJ1-2,ASSPQFSGSFYGYT
TRBV4-3,TRBJ1-5,ASSQDADRVWQPQH
TRBV12-3/TRBV12-4,TRBJ1-2,ASSVQGSGYT
TRBV4-1,TRBJ1-1,ASSQDQGTEAF
TRBV18,TRBJ1-5,ASSPMGRENGNQPQH
TRBV7-9,TRBJ2-7,ASSPGQPDEQY
TRBV6-5,TRBJ1-1,ASCLTRNTEAF
TRBV19,TRBJ2-3,ASSIDQSWVTGGRRTDTQY
TRBV18,TRBJ1-1,ASSRTGFNTEAF
TRBV30,TRBJ1-2,AWQGYGYT
TRBV12-5,TRBJ1-1,ASGLYGLNTEAF
TRBV5-4,TRBJ2-3,AAAGLKDTQY
TRBV5-1,TRBJ1-3,ASSLGTGADTIY
TRBV2,TRBJ2-1,ASRAGQRGNNEQF
TRBV6-1,TRBJ1-1,ASSEVWGPEAF
TRBV7-9,TRBJ1-3,ASSLMEPSGNTIY
TRBV6-1,TRBJ2-3,ASSEWGVGAGTDTQY
TRBV27,TRBJ2-1,ASSSRVSSALPPYNEQF
TRBV29-1,TRBJ1-1,SVISGEAF
TRBV18,TRBJ1-6,ASSPQKGQGSPLH
TRBV18,TRBJ1-5,ASSPNSLDNQPQH
TRBV15,TRBJ2-3,ATSVLAGGDTQY
TRBV20-1,TRBJ1-6,SASRAGAHGGGSPLH
TRBV11-3,TRBJ2-3,ASTNGDTDTQY
TRBV5-1,TRBJ1-6,ASSSGDRVSPLH
TRBV11-3,TRBJ1-1,ASSQTGITEAF
TRBV29-1,TRBJ1-4,SVEETGTTNEKLF
TRBV27,TRBJ1-2,ASSRWAGQSGGYT
TRBV7-9,TRBJ1-6,ASRSSYNSPLH
TRBV18,TRBJ1-2,ASSPSGTGDYGYT
TRBV2,TRBJ1-1,ASTHSGASVDTEAF
TRBV5-1,TRBJ1-3,ASSIEGGGSGNTIY
TRBV27,TRBJ1-2,ASSFGGWAGYT
TRBV6-2/TRBV6-3,TRBJ2-7,ASSYTGSYEQY
TRBV4-2,TRBJ2-2,ASSQEQHTGELF
TRBV4-1,TRBJ1-2,ASSHELRPPNYGYT
TRBV7-3,TRBJ2-5,ASSRQGGETQY
TRBV4-1,TRBJ2-3,ASSHPTGSTDTQY
TRBV7-3,TRBJ2-6,ASSLMSSGANVLT
TRBV18,TRBJ2-2,ASSRDRGRVTGELF
TRBV25-1,TRBJ1-1,ASSEYSRAGQGRTF
TRBV9,TRBJ1-2,ASSLSPTGQGDGYT
TRBV7-9,TRBJ1-1,ASGGQGNTEAF
TRBV3-1/TRBV3-2,TRBJ1-4,ASSQDLTVGANEKLF
TRBV6-1,TRBJ1-6,ASSEAAHSNSPLH
TRBV4-1,TRBJ2-7,ASSPKWGSGSYEQY
TRBV11-2,TRBJ1-1,ASSSISGAGPLMGAF